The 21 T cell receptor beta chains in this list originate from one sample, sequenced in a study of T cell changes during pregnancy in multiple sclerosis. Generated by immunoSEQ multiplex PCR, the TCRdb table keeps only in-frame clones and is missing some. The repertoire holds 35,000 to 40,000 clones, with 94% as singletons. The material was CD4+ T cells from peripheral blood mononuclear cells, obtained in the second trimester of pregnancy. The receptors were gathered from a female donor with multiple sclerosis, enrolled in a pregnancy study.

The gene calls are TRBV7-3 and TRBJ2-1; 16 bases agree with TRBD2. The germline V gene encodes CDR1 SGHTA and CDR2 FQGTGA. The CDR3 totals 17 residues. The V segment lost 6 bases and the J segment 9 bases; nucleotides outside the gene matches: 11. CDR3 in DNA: TGTGCCAGCAGTTTAGTCCCGGGACTAGCGGGAGGGGGTGAGCAGTTCTTC. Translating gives CASSLVPGLAGGGEQFF.

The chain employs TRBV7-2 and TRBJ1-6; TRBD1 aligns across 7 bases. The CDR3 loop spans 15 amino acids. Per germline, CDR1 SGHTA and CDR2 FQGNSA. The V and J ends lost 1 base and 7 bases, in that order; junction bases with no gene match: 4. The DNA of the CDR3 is TGTGCCAGCAGCTTAGTCGTCAGGGGGAATTCACCCCTCCACTTT. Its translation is CASSLVVRGNSPLHF. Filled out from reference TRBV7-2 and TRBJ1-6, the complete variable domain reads GAGVSQSPSNKVTEKGKDVELRCDPISGHTALYWYRQSLGQGLEFLIYFQGNSAPDKSGLPSDRFSAERTGGSVSTLTIQRTQQEDSAVYLCASSLVVRGNSPLHFGNGTRLTVT.

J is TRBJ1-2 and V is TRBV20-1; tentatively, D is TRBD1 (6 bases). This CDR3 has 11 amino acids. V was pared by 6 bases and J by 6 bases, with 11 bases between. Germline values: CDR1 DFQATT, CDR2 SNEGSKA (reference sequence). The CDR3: CSARGGDGYTF. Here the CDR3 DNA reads TGCAGTGCGCGAGGGGGGGATGGCTACACCTTC.

CDR3 sequence: CASSRREYEQYF. The CDR3 bases are TGTGCCAGCAGCCGCAGGGAATACGAGCAGTACTTC. The chain uses TRBV11-1 and TRBJ2-7, with a possible D match to TRBD1 (5 bases). CDR1 and CDR2 (germline): SGHAT, FQDESV (reference sequence). The CDR3 totals 12 residues. V lost 5 bases, J lost 4 bases, and 9 bases lay in between.

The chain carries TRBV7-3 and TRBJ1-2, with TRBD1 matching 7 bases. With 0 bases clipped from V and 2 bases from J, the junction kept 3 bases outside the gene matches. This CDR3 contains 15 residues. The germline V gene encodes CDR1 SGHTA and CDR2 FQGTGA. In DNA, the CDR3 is TGTGCCAGCAGCTTAACCTCGACAGGGAACTATGGCTACACCTTC. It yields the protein CASSLTSTGNYGYTF.

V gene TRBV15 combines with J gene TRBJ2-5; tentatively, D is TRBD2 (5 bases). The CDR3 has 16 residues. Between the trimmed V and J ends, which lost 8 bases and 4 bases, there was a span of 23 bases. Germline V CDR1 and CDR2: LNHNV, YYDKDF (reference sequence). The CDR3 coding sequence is TGTGCCACCCACGGGGTGGTTTCGGAGGAGACAGAGACCCAGTACTTC. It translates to CATHGVVSEETETQYF.

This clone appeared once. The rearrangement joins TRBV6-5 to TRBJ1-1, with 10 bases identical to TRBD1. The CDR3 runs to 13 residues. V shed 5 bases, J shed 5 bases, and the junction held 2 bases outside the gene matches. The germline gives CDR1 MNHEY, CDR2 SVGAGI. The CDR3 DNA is TGTGCCAGCAGTGACAGGGGGCGTACTGAAGCTTTCTTT. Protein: CASSDRGRTEAFF.

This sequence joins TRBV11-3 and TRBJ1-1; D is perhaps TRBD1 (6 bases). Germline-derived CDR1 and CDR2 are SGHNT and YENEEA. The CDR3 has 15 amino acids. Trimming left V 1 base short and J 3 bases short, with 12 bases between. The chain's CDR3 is CASSLASAGDTEAFF. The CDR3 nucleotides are TGTGCCAGCAGCTTAGCTTCAGCAGGGGACACTGAAGCTTTCTTT. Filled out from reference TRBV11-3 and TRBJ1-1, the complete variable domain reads EAGVVQSPRYKIIEKKQPVAFWCNPISGHNTLYWYLQNLGQGPELLIRYENEEAVDDSQLPKDRFSAERLKGVDSTLKIQPAELGDSAVYLCASSLASAGDTEAFFGQGTRLTVV.

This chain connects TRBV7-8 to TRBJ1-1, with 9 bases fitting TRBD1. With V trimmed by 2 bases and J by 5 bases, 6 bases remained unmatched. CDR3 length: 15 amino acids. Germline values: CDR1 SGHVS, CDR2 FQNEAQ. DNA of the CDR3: TGTGCCAGCAGCTTACCCCCAGGGACAGGGACTGAAGCTTTCTTT. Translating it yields CASSLPPGTGTEAFF.

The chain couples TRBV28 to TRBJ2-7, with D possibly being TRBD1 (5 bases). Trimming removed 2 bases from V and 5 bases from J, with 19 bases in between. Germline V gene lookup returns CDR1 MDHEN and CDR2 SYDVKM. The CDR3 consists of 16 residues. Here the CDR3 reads CASSLPGADSIHEQYF. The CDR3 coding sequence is TGTGCCAGCAGTTTACCTGGGGCCGACAGTATCCACGAGCAGTACTTC. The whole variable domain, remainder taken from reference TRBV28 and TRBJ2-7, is DVKVTQSSRYLVKRTGEKVFLECVQDMDHENMFWYRQDPGLGLRLIYFSYDVKMKEKGDIPEGYSVSREKKERFSLILESASTNQTSMYLCASSLPGADSIHEQYFGPGTRLTVT.

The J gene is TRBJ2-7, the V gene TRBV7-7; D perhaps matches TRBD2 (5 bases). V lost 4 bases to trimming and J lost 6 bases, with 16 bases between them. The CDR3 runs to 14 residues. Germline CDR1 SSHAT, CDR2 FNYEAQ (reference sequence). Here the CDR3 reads CASSYREGSGEQYF. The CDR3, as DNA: TGTGCCAGCAGCTACAGAGAGGGATCGGGCGAGCAGTACTTC.

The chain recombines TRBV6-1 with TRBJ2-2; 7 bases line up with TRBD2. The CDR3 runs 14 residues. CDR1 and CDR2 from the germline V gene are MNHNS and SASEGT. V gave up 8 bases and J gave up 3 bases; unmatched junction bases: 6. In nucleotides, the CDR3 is TGTGCCAGCGAGGGAGGGGTGGACACCGGGGAGCTGTTTTTT. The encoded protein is CASEGGVDTGELFF.

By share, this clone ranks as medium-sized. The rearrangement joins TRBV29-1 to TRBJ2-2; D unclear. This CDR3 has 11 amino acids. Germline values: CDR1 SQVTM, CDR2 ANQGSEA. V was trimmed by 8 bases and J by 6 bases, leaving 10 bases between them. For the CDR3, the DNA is TGCAGCTTCCGTGTCGCCGGGGAGCTGTTTTTT. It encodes CSFRVAGELFF.

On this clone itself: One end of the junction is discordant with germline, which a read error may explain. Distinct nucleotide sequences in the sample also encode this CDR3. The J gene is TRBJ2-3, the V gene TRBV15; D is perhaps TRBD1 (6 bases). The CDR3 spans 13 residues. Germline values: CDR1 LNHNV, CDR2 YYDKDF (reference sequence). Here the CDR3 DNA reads TGTGCCACCAGCCGAGAAGGACAGAATACGCAGTATTTT. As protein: CATSREGQNTQYF.

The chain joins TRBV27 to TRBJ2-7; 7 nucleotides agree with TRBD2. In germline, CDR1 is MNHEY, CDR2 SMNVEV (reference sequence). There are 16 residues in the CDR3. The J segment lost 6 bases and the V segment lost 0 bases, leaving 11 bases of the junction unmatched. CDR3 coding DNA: TGTGCCAGCAGTTTATCGTCCCAGCGGGGCTGGCGCGAGCAGTACTTC. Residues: CASSLSSQRGWREQYF.

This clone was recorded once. In nucleotides, the CDR3 is TGTGCCAGCAGCCAACCCGAACAGGGCACTGAAGCTTTCTTT. Amino acids: CASSQPEQGTEAFF. V usage is TRBV4-2 and J usage is TRBJ1-1; TRBD1 might be the D (6 bases). V was pared by 2 bases and J by 4 bases, with 11 bases between. There are 14 residues in the CDR3. Germline V lookup: CDR1 LGHNA, CDR2 YNFKEQ.

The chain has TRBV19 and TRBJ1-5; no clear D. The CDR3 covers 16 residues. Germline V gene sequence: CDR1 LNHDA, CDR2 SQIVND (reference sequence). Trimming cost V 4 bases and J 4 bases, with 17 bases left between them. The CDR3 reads CASSNSPGNRNQPQHF. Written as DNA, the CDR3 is TGTGCCAGTAGTAATAGTCCGGGAAACCGAAATCAGCCCCAGCATTTT.

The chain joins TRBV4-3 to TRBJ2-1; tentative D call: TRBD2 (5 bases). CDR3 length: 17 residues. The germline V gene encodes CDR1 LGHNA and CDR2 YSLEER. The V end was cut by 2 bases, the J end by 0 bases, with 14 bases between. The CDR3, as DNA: TGCGCCAGCAGCCAATTCCCTAGCCAGAGCTCCTACAATGAGCAGTTCTTC. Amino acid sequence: CASSQFPSQSSYNEQFF.

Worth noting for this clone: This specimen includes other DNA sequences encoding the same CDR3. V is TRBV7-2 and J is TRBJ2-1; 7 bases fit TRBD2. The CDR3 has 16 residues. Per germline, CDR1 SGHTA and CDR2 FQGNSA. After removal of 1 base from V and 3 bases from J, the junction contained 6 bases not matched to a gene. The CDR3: CASSLVRLAVYNEQFF. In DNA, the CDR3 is TGTGCCAGCAGCTTAGTAAGGCTAGCGGTCTACAATGAGCAGTTCTTC.

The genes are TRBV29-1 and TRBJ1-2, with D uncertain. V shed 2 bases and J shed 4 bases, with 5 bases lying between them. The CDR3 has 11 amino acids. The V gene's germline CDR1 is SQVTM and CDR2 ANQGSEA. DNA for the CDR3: TGCAGCGTTGAAACCGGCTATGGCTACACCTTC. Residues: CSVETGYGYTF.

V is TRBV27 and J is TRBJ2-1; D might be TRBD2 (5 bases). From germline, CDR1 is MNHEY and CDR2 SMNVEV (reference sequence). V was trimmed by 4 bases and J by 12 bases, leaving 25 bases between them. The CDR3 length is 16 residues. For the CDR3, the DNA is TGTGCCAGCAGTTCACCGCGCCCGGGGTCCGCCTATGGGCAGTTCTTC. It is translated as CASSSPRPGSAYGQFF.